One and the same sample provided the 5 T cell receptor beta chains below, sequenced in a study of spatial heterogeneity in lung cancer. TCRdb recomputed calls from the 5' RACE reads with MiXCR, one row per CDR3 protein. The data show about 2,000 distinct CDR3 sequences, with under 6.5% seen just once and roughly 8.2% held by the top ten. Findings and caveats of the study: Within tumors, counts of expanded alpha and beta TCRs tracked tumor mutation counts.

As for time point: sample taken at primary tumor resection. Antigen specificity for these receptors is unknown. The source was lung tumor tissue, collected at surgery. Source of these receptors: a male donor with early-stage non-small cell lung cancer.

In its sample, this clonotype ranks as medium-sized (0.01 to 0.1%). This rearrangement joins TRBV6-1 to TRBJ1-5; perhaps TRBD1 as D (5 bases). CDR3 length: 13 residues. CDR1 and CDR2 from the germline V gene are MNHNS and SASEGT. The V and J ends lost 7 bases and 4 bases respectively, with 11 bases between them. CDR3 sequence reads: CASIRDGNQPQHF. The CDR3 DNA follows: TGTGCCAGCATCCGGGACGGGAATCAGCCCCAGCATTTT.

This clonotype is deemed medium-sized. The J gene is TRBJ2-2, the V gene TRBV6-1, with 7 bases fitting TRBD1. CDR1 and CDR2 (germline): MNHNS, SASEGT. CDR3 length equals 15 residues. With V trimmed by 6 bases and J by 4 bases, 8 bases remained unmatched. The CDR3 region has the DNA TGTGCCAGCAGAAGGCTAGGACAGGCCACCGGGGAGCTGTTTTTT. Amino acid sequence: CASRRLGQATGELFF.

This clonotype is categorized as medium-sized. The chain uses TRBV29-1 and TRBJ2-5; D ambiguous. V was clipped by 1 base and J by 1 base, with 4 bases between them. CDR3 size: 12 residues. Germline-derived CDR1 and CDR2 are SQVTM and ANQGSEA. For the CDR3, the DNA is TGCAGCGTTGAAGGGAGCCAAGAGACCCAGTACTTC. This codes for CSVEGSQETQYF.

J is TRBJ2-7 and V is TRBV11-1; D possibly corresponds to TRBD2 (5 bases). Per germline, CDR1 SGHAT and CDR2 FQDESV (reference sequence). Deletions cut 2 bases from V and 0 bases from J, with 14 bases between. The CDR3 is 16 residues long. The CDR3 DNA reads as TGTGCCAGCAGCTTATCTTTGAAAGCGGCCTCCTACGAGCAGTACTTC. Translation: CASSLSLKAASYEQYF.

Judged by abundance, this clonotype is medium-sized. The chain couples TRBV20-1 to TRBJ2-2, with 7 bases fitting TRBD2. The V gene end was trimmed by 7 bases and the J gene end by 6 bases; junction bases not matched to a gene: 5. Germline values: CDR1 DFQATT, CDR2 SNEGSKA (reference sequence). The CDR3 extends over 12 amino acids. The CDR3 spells CSGRAGAGELFF. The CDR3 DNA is TGCAGTGGCAGGGCGGGAGCCGGGGAGCTGTTTTTT.